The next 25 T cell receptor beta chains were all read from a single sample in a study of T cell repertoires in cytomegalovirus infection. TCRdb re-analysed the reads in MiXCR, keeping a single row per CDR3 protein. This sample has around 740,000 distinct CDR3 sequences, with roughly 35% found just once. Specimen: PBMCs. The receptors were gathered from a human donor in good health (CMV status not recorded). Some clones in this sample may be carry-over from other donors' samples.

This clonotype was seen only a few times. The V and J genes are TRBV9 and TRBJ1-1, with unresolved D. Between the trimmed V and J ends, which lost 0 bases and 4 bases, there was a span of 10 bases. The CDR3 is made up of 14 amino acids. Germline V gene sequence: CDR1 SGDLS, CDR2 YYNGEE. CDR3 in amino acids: CASSVEGRSTEAFF. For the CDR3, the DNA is TGTGCCAGCAGCGTAGAAGGCAGGAGCACTGAAGCTTTCTTT.

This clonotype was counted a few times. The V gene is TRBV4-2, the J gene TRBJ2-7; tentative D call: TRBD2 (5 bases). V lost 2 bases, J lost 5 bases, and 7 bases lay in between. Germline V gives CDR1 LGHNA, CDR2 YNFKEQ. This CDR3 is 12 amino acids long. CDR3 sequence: CASSQSADEQYF. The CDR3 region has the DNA TGTGCCAGCAGCCAATCAGCGGACGAGCAGTACTTC.

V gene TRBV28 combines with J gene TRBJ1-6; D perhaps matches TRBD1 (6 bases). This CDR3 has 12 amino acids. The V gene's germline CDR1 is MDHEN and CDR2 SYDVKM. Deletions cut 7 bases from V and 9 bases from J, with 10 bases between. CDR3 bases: TGTGCCAGCACCGACAGGATTTCACCCCTCCACTTT. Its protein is CASTDRISPLHF.

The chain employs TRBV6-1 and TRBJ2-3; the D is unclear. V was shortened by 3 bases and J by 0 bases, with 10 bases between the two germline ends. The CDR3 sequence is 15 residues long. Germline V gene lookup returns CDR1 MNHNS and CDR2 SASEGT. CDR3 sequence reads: CASSDLPASTDTQYF. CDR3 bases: TGTGCCAGCAGTGATCTGCCGGCTAGCACAGATACGCAGTATTTT.

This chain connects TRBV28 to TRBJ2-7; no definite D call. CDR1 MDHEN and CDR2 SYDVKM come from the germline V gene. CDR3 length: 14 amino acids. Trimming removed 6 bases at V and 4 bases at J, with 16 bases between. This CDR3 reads CASRPVTYGYEQYF. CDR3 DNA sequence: TGTGCCAGCAGGCCCGTTACGTACGGGTACGAGCAGTACTTC.

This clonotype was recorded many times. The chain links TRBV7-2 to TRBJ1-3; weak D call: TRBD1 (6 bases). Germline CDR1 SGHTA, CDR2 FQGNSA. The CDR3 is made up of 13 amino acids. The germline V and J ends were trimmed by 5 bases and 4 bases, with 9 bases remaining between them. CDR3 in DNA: TGTGCCAGCAGCGGGGGCGAGGGAAACACCATATATTTT. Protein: CASSGGEGNTIYF.

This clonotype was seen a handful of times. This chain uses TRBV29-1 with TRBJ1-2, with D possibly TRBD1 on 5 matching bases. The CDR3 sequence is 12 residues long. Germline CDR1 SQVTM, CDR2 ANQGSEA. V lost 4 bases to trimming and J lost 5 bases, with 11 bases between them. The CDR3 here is CSVAGDRYGYTF. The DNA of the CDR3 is TGCAGCGTTGCGGGGGACCGGTATGGCTACACCTTC.

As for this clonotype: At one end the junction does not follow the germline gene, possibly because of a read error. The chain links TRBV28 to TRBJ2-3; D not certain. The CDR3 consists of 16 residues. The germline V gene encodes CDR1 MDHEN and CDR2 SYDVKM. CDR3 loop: CASTPTQVAHPETQYF. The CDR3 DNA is TGTGCCAGCACCCCGACGCAGGTCGCCCACCCAGAGACGCAGTATTTT.

CDR3 nucleotides: TGTGCCAGCAGTTACCGGGGGGGGCTTAGCAATCAGCCCCAGCATTTT. As protein: CASSYRGGLSNQPQHF. V is TRBV6-2 or TRBV6-3 and J is TRBJ1-5; D is perhaps TRBD1 (6 bases). From germline, CDR1 is MNHEY and CDR2 SVGEGT. This CDR3 has 16 residues. V was trimmed by 2 bases and J by 0 bases, leaving 11 bases between them.

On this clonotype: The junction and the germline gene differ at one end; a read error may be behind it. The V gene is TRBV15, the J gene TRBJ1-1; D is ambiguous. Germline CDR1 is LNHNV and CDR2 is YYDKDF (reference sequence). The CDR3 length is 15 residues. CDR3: CDTSRDATRSAVAFF. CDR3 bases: TGTGACACCAGCAGAGACGCGACAAGGTCTGCGGTAGCTTTCTTT. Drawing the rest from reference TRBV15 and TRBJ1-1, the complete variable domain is DAMVIQNPRYQVTQFGKPVTLSCSQTLNHNVMYWYQQKSSQAPKLLFHYYDKDFNNEADTPDNFQSRRPNTSFCFLDIRSPGLGDTAMYLCDTSRDATRSAVAFFGQGTRLTVV.

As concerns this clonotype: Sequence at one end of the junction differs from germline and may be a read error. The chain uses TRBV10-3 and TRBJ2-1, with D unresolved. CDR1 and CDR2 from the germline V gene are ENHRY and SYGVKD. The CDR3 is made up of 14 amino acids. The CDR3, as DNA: TGTGCCATCAGTGAGGGACGAAGTGCGAATGAGCCGTTCTTC. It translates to CAISEGRSANEPFF.

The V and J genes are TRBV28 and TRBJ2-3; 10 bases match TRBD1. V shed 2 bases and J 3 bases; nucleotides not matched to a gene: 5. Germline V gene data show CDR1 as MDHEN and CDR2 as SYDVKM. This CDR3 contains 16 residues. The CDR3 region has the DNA TGTGCCAGCAGTTTACGTAGGACAGGGGGGACAGATACGCAGTATTTT. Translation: CASSLRRTGGTDTQYF.

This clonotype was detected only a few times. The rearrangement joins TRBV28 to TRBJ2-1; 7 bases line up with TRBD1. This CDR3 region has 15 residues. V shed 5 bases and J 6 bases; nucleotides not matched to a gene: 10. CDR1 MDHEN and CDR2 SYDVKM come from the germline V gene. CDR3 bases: TGTGCCAGCAGTCCCCTCACAGGGGTTGGCAATGAGCAGTTCTTC. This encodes CASSPLTGVGNEQFF. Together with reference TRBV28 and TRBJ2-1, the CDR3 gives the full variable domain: DVKVTQSSRYLVKRTGEKVFLECVQDMDHENMFWYRQDPGLGLRLIYFSYDVKMKEKGDIPEGYSVSREKKERFSLILESASTNQTSMYLCASSPLTGVGNEQFFGPGTRLTVL.

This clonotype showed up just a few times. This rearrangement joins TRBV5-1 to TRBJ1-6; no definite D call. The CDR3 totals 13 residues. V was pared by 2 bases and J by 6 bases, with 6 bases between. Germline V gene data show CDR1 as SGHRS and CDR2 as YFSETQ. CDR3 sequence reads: CASSFDFNSPLHF. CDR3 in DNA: TGCGCCAGCAGCTTCGACTTTAATTCACCCCTCCACTTT.

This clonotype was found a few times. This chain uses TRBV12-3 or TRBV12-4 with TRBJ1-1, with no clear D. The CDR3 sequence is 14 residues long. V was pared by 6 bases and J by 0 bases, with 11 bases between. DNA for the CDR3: TGTGCCAGCAGCTCCTGGCCGCTGAACACTGAAGCTTTCTTT. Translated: CASSSWPLNTEAFF.

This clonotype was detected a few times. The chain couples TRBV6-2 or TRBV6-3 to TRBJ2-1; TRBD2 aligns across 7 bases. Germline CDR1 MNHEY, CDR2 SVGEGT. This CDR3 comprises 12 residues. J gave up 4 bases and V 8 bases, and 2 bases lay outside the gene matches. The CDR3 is CASQRGYNEQFF. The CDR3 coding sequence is TGTGCCAGCCAGCGGGGATACAATGAGCAGTTCTTC.

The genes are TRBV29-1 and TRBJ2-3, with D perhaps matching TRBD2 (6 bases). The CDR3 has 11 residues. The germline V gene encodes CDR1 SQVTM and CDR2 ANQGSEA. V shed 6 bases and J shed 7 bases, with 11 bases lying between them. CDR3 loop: CSVPGVHTQYF. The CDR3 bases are TGCAGCGTGCCGGGGGTCCATACGCAGTATTTT.

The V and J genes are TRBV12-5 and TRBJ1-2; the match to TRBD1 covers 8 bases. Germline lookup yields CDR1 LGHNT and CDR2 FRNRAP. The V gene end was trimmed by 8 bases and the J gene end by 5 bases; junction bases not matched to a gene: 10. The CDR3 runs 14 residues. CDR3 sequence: CASQGANTGYGYTF. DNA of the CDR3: TGTGCTAGTCAGGGGGCCAATACAGGATATGGCTACACCTTC.

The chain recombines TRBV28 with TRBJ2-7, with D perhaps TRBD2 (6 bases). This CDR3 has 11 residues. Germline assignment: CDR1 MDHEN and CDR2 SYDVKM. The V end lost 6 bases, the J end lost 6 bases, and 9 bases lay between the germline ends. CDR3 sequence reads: CASRGGSEQYF. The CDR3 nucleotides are TGTGCCAGCAGGGGGGGTTCCGAGCAGTACTTC. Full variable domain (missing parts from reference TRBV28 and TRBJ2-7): DVKVTQSSRYLVKRTGEKVFLECVQDMDHENMFWYRQDPGLGLRLIYFSYDVKMKEKGDIPEGYSVSREKKERFSLILESASTNQTSMYLCASRGGSEQYFGPGTRLTVT.

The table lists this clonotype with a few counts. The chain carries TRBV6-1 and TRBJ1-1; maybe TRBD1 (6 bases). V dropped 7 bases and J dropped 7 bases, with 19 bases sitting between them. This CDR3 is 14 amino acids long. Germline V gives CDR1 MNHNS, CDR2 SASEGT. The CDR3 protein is CASTPPGRGGEAFF. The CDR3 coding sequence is TGTGCCAGCACCCCCCCGGGCAGGGGTGGTGAAGCTTTCTTT.

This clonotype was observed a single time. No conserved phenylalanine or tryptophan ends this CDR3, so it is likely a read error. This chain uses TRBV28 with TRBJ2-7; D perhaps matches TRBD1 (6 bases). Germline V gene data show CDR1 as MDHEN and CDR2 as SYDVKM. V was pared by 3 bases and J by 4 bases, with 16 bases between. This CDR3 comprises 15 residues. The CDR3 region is CASSFVSGGNYEQYL. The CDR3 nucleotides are TGTGCCAGCAGTTTCGTTTCTGGGGGCAATTACGAGCAGTACTTA.

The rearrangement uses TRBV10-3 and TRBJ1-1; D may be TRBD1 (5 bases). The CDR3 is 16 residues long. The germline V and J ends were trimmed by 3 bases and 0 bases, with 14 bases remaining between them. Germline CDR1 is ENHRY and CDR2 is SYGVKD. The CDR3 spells CAISDPGGFMNTEAFF. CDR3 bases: TGTGCCATCAGTGACCCGGGGGGTTTTATGAACACTGAAGCTTTCTTT.

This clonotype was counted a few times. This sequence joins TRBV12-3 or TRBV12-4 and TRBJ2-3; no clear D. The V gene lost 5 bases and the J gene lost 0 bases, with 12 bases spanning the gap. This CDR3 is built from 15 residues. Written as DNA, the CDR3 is TGTGCCAGCAGTATAGGCCTTAGTAGCACAGATACGCAGTATTTT. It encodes CASSIGLSSTDTQYF.

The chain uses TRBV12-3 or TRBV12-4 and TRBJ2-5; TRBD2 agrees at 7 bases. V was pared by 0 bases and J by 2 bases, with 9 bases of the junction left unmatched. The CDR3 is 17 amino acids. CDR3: CASSLALLANTQETQYF. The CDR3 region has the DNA TGTGCCAGCAGTTTAGCGCTACTAGCGAACACTCAAGAGACCCAGTACTTC.

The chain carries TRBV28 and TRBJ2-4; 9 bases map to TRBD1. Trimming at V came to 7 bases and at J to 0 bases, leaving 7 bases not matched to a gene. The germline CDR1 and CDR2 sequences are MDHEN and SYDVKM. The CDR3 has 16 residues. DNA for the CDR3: TGTGCCAGCACCGACAGGGGGTGGGTAGCCAAAAACATTCAGTACTTC. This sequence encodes CASTDRGWVAKNIQYF.